The next 5 T cell receptor beta chains were all read from a single sample in a study of response to subunit inactivated influenza vaccine. A single record per CDR3 protein comes from TCRdb applying MiXCR to the RT-PCR reads. Of around 530,000 distinct CDR3 sequences listed, about 11% are singletons. The sequencing used PBMCs from blood, collected on the day of vaccination. Every receptor here comes from a man aged 45-65 years who received an inactivated influenza vaccine.

This clonotype came up a few times. This rearrangement joins TRBV10-2 to TRBJ2-7; D call uncertain. Germline V lookup: CDR1 WSHSY, CDR2 SAAADI. V dropped 4 bases and J dropped 6 bases, with 7 bases sitting between them. The CDR3 length is 11 residues. CDR3 loop: CASSASVEQYF. CDR3 DNA sequence: TGCGCCAGCAGTGCTTCCGTCGAGCAGTACTTC.

V gene TRBV7-6 combines with J gene TRBJ1-2; 11 bases are shared with TRBD1. Trimming removed 5 bases from V and 3 bases from J; junction bases left unmatched: 5. The length of the CDR3 is 15 residues. Germline V gene data show CDR1 as SGHVS and CDR2 as FNYEAQ. CDR3 DNA: TGTGCCAGCAGCCCAGGACAGGGGGCGGACTATGGCTACACCTTC. It specifies CASSPGQGADYGYTF.

This clonotype has more than one count but fewer than ten. The rearrangement links TRBV7-2 to TRBJ2-3; 11 bases are shared with TRBD1. V lost 5 bases to trimming and J lost 5 bases; unmatched junction nucleotides: 6. Germline V gives CDR1 SGHTA, CDR2 FQGNSA. CDR3 length: 15 amino acids. This chain's CDR3 is CASSRDRGALDTQYF. The CDR3 DNA reads as TGTGCCAGCAGCCGGGACAGGGGGGCTTTAGATACGCAGTATTTT.

V and J are TRBV5-1 and TRBJ2-6, with TRBD1 as a possible D gene (6 bases). In germline, CDR1 is SGHRS, CDR2 YFSETQ. V was pared by 4 bases and J by 2 bases, with 16 bases between. CDR3 length: 17 residues. CDR3 bases: TGCGCCAGCAGCGTAAGCTCACAGGGCACTGGGGCCAACGTCCTGACTTTC. Residues: CASSVSSQGTGANVLTF.

The chain is built from TRBV29-1 and TRBJ2-1, with D maybe TRBD2 (5 bases). The CDR3 consists of 14 residues. The V gene lost 3 bases and the J gene lost 0 bases, with 9 bases spanning the gap. Germline V gene sequence: CDR1 SQVTM, CDR2 ANQGSEA. The CDR3 is CSVDHAGSYNEQFF. In DNA form, the CDR3 reads TGCAGCGTTGATCATGCGGGCTCCTACAATGAGCAGTTCTTC.